The text below deals with one T cell receptor beta chain. Some clones are missing from TCRdb's copy, which holds only in-frame ones; the method was immunoSEQ multiplex PCR. The sample lists about 280,000 clones; around nine tenths were seen once. The data stem from a study of blood T cell repertoires in COVID-19. In the study overall: T cells, B-cell-depleted T cells, or PBMCs provided the cDNA or gDNA that served as material.

There are 13 residues in the CDR3. Germline CDR1 is SNHLY and CDR2 is FYNNEI. Trimming stripped 7 bases from V and 8 bases from J, with 14 bases between. The rearrangement links TRBV2 to TRBJ1-4, with D uncertain. This TCR derives from a man aged 35-49 years with active or convalescent COVID-19. Sequenced input: peripheral blood. CDR3 protein: CASTAEIREKLFF. Here the CDR3 DNA reads TGTGCCAGCACCGCGGAGATAAGGGAAAAACTGTTTTTT.